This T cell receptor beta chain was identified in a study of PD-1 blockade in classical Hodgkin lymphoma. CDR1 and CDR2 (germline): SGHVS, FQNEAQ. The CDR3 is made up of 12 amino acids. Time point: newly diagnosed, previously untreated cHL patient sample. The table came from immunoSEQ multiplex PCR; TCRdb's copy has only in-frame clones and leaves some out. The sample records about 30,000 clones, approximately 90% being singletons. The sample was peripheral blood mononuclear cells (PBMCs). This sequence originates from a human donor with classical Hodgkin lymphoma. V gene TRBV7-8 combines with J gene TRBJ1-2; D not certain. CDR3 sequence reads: CVLRQQSYGYTF. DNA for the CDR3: TGTGTTTTAAGGCAGCAATCCTATGGCTACACCTTC.